These T cell receptor beta chains were read from a single sample in a study of shared clonotypes between healthy human individuals. Profiled with immunoSEQ multiplex PCR; TCRdb holds only in-frame clones, not every one. The table lists around 2.1 million clones, 85% to 95% of them singletons. Specimen: naive CD8+ T cells from PBMCs. All receptors derive from a man between 18 and 35 years old in good health. Some clones in this sample may be carry-over from other donors' samples. Both conserved end residues are trimmed from each CDR3.

v_call: TRBV7-2; j_call: TRBJ2-7; cdr3_aa: ASSLGSSSYEQY
v_call: TRBV28; j_call: TRBJ2-7; cdr3_aa: ASRGDRAYEQY
v_call: TRBV27; j_call: TRBJ2-1; cdr3_aa: ASSRRGSYNEQF
v_call: TRBV4-1; j_call: TRBJ2-7; cdr3_aa: ASSQVAVAGTYEQY
v_call: TRBV29-1; j_call: TRBJ2-5; cdr3_aa: SVASHQEGETQY
v_call: TRBV6-1; j_call: TRBJ1-3; cdr3_aa: ASSDGGASGNTIY
v_call: TRBV19; j_call: TRBJ1-1; cdr3_aa: ASDTFQGEAF
v_call: TRBV15; j_call: TRBJ2-2; cdr3_aa: ATSRTALVSTGELF
v_call: TRBV10-2; j_call: TRBJ1-4; cdr3_aa: ASSGTGNVESNEKLF
v_call: TRBV9; j_call: TRBJ2-3; cdr3_aa: ASSVQREGKDTQY
v_call: TRBV2; j_call: TRBJ2-6; cdr3_aa: ASTGTGANVLT
v_call: TRBV7-9; j_call: TRBJ2-2; cdr3_aa: ASSLVGGATGELF
v_call: TRBV9; j_call: TRBJ2-1; cdr3_aa: ASSVAAASGEQF
v_call: TRBV30; j_call: TRBJ2-1; cdr3_aa: ASEVPMSNEQF
v_call: TRBV9; j_call: TRBJ1-3; cdr3_aa: ASSVGQGSGNTIY
v_call: TRBV29-1; j_call: -; cdr3_aa: SVVTGSEQY
v_call: TRBV29-1; j_call: TRBJ2-1; cdr3_aa: SVEGGRMSYNEQF
v_call: TRBV6-1; j_call: TRBJ2-1; cdr3_aa: ASSPLGQGGNEQF
v_call: TRBV5-1; j_call: TRBJ2-1; cdr3_aa: ASDPLGGNSYNEQF
v_call: TRBV9; j_call: TRBJ1-1; cdr3_aa: ASSLPKEGAALNTEAF
v_call: TRBV25-1; j_call: TRBJ2-1; cdr3_aa: ASSGLSGQGSYNEQF
v_call: TRBV9; j_call: TRBJ2-7; cdr3_aa: ASNLGGNSYEQY
v_call: TRBV4-1; j_call: TRBJ2-5; cdr3_aa: ASSQGIRTSGQETQY
v_call: TRBV6-5; j_call: TRBJ2-7; cdr3_aa: ASRETSWGNEQY
v_call: TRBV6-5; j_call: TRBJ2-7; cdr3_aa: ASSYSTGAPEQY
v_call: TRBV9; j_call: TRBJ1-1; cdr3_aa: ASSVDGNTNTEAF
v_call: TRBV5-6; j_call: TRBJ2-7; cdr3_aa: ASSAGPQASYEQY
v_call: TRBV6-1; j_call: TRBJ2-2; cdr3_aa: ASSEPLDRNTGELF
v_call: TRBV11-2; j_call: TRBJ2-7; cdr3_aa: ASSHTIGQGAYEQY